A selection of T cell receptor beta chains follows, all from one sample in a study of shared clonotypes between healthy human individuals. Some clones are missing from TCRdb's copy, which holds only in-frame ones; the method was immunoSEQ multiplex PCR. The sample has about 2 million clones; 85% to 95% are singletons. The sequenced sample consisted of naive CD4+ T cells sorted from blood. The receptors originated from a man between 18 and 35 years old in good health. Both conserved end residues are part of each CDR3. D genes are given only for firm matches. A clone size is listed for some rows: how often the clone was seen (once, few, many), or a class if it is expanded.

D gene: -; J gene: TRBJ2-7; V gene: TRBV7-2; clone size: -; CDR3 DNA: TGTGCCAGCAGCTTAGACAGGGCCGAGCAGTACTTC; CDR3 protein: CASSLDRAEQYF
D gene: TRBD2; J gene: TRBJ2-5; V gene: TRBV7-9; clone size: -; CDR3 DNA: TGTGCCAGCAGCGCGACTAGCTTGGAGACCCAGTACTTC; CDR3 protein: CASSATSLETQYF
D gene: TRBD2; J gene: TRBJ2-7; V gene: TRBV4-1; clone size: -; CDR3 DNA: TGCGCCAGCAGCCAAGCTCCGACTAGCGGGGGCTACGAGCAGTACTTC; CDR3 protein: CASSQAPTSGGYEQYF
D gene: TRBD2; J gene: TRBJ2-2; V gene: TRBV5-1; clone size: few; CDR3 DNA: TGCGCCACAACGGAGGGAGGGATAAGCACCGGGGAGCTGTTTTTT; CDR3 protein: CATTEGGISTGELFF
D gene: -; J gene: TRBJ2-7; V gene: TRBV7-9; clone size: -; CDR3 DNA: TGTGCCAGCAGCTTAGGTAGGCTTAACCACGAGCAGTACTTC; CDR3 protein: CASSLGRLNHEQYF
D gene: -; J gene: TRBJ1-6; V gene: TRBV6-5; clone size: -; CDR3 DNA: TGTGCCAGCAGTTCCGAAACAAAGAATTCACCCCTCCACTTT; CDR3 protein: CASSSETKNSPLHF
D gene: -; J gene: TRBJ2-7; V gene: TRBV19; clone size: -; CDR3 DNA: TGTGCCAGTAGTGGGGGTGAAAGGACCTACGAGCAGTACTTC; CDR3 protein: CASSGGERTYEQYF
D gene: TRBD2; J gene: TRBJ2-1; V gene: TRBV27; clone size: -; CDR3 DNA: TGTGCCAGCCCCGGGGGGAAAGTCAATGAGCAGTTCTTC; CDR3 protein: CASPGGKVNEQFF
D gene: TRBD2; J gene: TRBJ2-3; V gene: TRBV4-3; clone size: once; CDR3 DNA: TGCGCCAGCAGCCAAGGACTAGCGGGATCAGATACGCAGTATTTT; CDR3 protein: CASSQGLAGSDTQYF
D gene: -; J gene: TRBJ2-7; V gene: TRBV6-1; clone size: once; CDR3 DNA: TGTGCCAGCAGTGAAGCTGCCAGTATAACCTACGAGCAGTACTTC; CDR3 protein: CASSEAASITYEQYF
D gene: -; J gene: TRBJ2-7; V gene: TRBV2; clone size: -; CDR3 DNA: TGTGCCAGCAGTGAACAGGGCTCCTACGAGCAGTACTTC; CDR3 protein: CASSEQGSYEQYF
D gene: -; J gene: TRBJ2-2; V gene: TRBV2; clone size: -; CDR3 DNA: TGTGCCAGCAGTGAAGTTAGTACCGGGGAGCTGTTTTTT; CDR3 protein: CASSEVSTGELFF
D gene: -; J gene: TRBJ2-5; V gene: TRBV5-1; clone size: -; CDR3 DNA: TGCGCCAGCAGCTTGGACAAGGCGGAGACCCAGTACTTC; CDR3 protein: CASSLDKAETQYF
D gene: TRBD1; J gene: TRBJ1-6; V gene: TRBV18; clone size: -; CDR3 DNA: TGTGCCAGCTCAGGGACAGCTGATAATTCACCCCTCCACTTT; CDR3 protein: CASSGTADNSPLHF
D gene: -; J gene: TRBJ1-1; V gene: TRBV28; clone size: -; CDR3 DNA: TGTGCCAGCAGTTTGCTCTCATCCCCTGAAGCTTTCTTT; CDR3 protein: CASSLLSSPEAFF
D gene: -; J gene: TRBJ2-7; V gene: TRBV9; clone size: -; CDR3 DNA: TGTGCCAGCAGCGTAGATCTAAAGGTCGGCGAGCAGTACTTC; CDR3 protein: CASSVDLKVGEQYF
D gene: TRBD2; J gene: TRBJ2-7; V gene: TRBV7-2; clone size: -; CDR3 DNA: TGTGCCAGCAGCTTAGGTGCGGGAGGGCCGATCGAGCAGTACTTC; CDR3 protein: CASSLGAGGPIEQYF
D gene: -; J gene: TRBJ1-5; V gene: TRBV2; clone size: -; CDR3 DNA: TGTGCCAGCTCAGTTAGCAATCAGCCCCAGCATTTT; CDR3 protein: CASSVSNQPQHF
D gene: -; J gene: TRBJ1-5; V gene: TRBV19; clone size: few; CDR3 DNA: TGTGCCAGTAGCGATGATCCCTACAATCAGCCCCAGCATTTT; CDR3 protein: CASSDDPYNQPQHF
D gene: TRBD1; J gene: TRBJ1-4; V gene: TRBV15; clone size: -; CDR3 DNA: TGTGCCACCAGCGGGGGACAGGCGACTAATGAAAAACTGTTTTTT; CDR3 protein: CATSGGQATNEKLFF
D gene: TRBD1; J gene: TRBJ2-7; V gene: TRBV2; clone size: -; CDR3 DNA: TGTGCCAGCAGTGAACAGGGGGTACGCGAGCAGTACTTC; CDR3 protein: CASSEQGVREQYF
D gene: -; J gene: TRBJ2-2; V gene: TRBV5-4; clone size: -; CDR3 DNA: TGTGCCAGCAGCTTGGCAACTCTAGCGAGGAACACCGGGGAGCTGTTTTTT; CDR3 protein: CASSLATLARNTGELFF
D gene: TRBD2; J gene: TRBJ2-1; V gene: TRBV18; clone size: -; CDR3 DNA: TGTGCCAGCTCACACACCCGAACTAGCGATTCTGATAATGAGCAGTTCTTC; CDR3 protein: CASSHTRTSDSDNEQFF
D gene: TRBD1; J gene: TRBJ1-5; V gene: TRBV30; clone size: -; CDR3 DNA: TGTGCCTGGAGTGAGGGACAGATGTATAGCAATCAGCCCCAGCATTTT; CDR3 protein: CAWSEGQMYSNQPQHF
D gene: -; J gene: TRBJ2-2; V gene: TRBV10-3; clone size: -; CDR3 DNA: TGTGCCATCAGTGAAAAGGGGATAAACGGGGAGCTGTTTTTT; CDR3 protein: CAISEKGINGELFF
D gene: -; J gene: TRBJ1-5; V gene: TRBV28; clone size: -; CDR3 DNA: TGTGCCAGCAGTGGGGGAAATCAGCCCCAGCATTTT; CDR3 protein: CASSGGNQPQHF
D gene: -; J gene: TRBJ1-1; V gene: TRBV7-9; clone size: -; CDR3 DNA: TGTGCCAGCAGCTTAGGTGTGGGAGGGCGCGGCACTGAAGCTTTCTTT; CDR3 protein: CASSLGVGGRGTEAFF
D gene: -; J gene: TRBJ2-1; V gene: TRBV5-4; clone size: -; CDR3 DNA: TGTGCCAGCAGCTTGGGTTGGGAAAATGAGCAGTTCTTC; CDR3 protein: CASSLGWENEQFF
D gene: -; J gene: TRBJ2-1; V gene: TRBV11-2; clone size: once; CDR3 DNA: TGTGCCAGCAGCTATCGGTGGTACAATGAGCAGTTCTTC; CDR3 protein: CASSYRWYNEQFF
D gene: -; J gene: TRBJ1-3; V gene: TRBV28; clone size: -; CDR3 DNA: TGTGCCAGCAGTTTTAGAAGGGACGGCGGAAACACCATATATTTT; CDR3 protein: CASSFRRDGGNTIYF
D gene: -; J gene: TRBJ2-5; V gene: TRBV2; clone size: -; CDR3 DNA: TGTGCCAGCACTCGGACGCAACAAGAGACCCAGTACTTC; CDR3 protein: CASTRTQQETQYF
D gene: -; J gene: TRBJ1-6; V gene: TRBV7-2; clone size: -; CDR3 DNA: TGTGCCAGCAGCTCCCAGAGCTCCTATAATTCACCCCTCCACTTT; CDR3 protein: CASSSQSSYNSPLHF
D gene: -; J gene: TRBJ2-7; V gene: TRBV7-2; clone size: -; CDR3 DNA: TGTGCCAGCAGCGTCCAACAGGGTGCGACCTACGAGCAGTACTTC; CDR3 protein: CASSVQQGATYEQYF
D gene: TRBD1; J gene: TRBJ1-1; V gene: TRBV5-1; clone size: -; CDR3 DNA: TGCGCCAGCCAGGAACCGGGACAGGCAACTGAAGCTTTCTTT; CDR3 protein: CASQEPGQATEAFF
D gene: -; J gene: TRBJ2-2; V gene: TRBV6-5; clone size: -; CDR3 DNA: TGTGCCAGCAGTTACTGGGGGACAACGAACACCGGGGAGCTGTTTTTT; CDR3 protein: CASSYWGTTNTGELFF
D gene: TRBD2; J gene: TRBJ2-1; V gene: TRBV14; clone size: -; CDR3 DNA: TGTGCCAGCAGCCGAACCGGGACTAAGCAGTTCTTC; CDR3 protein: CASSRTGTKQFF
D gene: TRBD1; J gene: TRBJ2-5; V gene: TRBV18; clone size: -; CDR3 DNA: TGTGCCAGCTCACCCCTCGGGACAGGAGAGACCCAGTACTTC; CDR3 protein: CASSPLGTGETQYF
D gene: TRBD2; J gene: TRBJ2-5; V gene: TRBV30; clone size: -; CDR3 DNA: TGTGCCTGGAGTCCTAGCGGGGGGAAGACCCAGTACTTC; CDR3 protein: CAWSPSGGKTQYF
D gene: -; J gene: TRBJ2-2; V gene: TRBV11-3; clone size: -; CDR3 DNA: TGTGCCAGCGGGCTTAACACCGGGGAGCTGTTTTTT; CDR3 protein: CASGLNTGELFF
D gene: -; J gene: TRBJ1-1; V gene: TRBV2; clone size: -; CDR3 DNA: TGTGCCAGCAGTAGGGTCACCGGGGTGACTGAAGCTTTCTTT; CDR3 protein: CASSRVTGVTEAFF
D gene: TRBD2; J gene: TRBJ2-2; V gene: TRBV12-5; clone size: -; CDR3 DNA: TGTGCTAGTGGTTTGGTCGGGAGGGCCCCGAACACCGGGGAGCTGTTTTTT; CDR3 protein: CASGLVGRAPNTGELFF
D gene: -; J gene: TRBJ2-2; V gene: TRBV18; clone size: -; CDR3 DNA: TGTGCCAGCTCACCACCCGCGGGCGGGGAGCTGTTTTTT; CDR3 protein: CASSPPAGGELFF
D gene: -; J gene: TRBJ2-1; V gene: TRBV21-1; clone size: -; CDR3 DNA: TGTGCCAGCAGCAAAGGTTGCGGGGCTAACAATGAGCAGTTCTTC; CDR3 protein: CASSKGCGANNEQFF
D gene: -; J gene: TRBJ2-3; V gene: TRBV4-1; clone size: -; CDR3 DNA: TGCGCCAGCAGCCTGTCAGGGGAGGCAGATACGCAGTATTTT; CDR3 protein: CASSLSGEADTQYF
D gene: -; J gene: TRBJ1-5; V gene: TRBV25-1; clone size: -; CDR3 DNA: TGTGCCAGCAGTAGATCAGGGGTGGGTCAGCCCCAGCATTTT; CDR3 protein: CASSRSGVGQPQHF
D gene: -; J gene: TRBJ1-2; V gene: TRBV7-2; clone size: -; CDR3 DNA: TGTGCCAGCAGCTTAGGCCCAGGGTCGGGCTATGGCTACACCTTC; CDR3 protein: CASSLGPGSGYGYTF
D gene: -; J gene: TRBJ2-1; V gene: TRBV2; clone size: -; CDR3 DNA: TGTGCCAGCAGGTCAAGGGTAGTCTGGTACAATGAGCAGTTCTTC; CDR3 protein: CASRSRVVWYNEQFF
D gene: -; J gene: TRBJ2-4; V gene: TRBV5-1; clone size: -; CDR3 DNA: TGCGCCAGCAGCTTGATCGGCACCGACAAAAACATTCAGTACTTC; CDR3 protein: CASSLIGTDKNIQYF
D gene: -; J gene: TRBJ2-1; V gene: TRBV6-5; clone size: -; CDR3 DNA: TGTGCCAGCAGTCAGGGCAATGAGCAGTTCTTC; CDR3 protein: CASSQGNEQFF
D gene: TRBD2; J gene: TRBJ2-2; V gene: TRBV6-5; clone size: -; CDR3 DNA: TGTGCCAGCAGTTACATTGGACTAGCGGGAGCCGGGGAGCTGTTTTTT; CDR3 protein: CASSYIGLAGAGELFF
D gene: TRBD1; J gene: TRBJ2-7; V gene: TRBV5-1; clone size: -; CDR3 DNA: TGCGCCAGCAGCTTGGGCAAGGACAGGTGGGGATGGGAGCAGTACTTC; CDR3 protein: CASSLGKDRWGWEQYF
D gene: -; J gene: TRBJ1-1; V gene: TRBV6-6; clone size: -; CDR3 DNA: TGTGCCAGCAGCTACCCTGAAGCTTTCTTT; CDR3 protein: CASSYPEAFF